Below, one T cell receptor beta chain is given with its context. Antigen unknown. This entry is derived from a study of CD4 T cells in relation to SARS-CoV-2 and coronaviruses. Before the COVID-19 pandemic, during about 2011-2019, CD4+ T cells were taken from unexposed donors. The cells were cultured for 9 to 11 days before CD4+ T cells were isolated. The table came from immunoSEQ multiplex PCR; TCRdb's copy has only in-frame clones and leaves some out. The sample contains roughly 21,000 clones, approximately 84% of which appear only once. The CDR3 has 16 amino acids. CDR1 is LGHDT, CDR2 YNNKEL, per germline (reference sequence). After removal of 0 bases from V and 3 bases from J, the junction contained 8 bases not matched to a gene.

The sequenced material came from CD4+ T cells from PBMCs, cultured in vitro. V gene TRBV3-1 (or the pseudogene TRBV3-2) combines with J gene TRBJ2-7; 7 nucleotides line up with TRBD2. The TCR comes from a human donor in good health. CDR3 protein: CASSQDLGGSVYEQYF. DNA for the CDR3: TGTGCCAGCAGCCAAGATCTGGGGGGGAGTGTCTACGAGCAGTACTTC.